Below are 29 T cell receptor beta chains sequenced from a single sample in a study of T cell responses to AZD1222 COVID-19 vaccine. Some clones are missing from TCRdb's copy, which holds only in-frame ones; the method was immunoSEQ multiplex PCR. Counted here are about 120,000 clones, roughly nine tenths occurring once; the ten biggest clones make up over 5%. The specimen was peripheral blood, collected on day 0 of AZD1222 vaccination. The receptors originated from an adult in good health.

The chain couples TRBV27 to TRBJ2-7; 8 bases line up with TRBD1. The CDR3 length is 15 residues. V dropped 5 bases and J dropped 4; count of bases not matched to a gene: 10. The germline gives CDR1 MNHEY, CDR2 SMNVEV (reference sequence). The CDR3 protein is CASSPFQGAQYEQYF. The DNA for the CDR3 is TGTGCCAGCAGTCCCTTCCAGGGGGCGCAGTACGAGCAGTACTTC.

The rearrangement joins TRBV6-1 to TRBJ1-6; D may be TRBD1 (5 bases). Per the germline V gene, CDR1 is MNHNS and CDR2 is SASEGT. The CDR3 sequence is 18 residues long. Trimming stripped 3 bases from V and 0 bases from J, with 15 bases between. The CDR3, as DNA: TGTGCCAGCAGTGAGGGGACGGCGACGAGCTCCTATAATTCACCCCTCCACTTT. Its protein product is CASSEGTATSSYNSPLHF.

The DNA for the CDR3 is TGTGCCTGGAGCACAGGGCCCGATCAGCCCCAGCATTTT. This encodes CAWSTGPDQPQHF. This sequence joins TRBV30 and TRBJ1-5; possible D gene TRBD1, 6 bases. Germline assignment: CDR1 GTSNPN and CDR2 SVGIG (reference sequence). Trimming took 3 bases from V and 5 from J, leaving 11 bases between them. This CDR3 spans 13 amino acids.

The chain uses TRBV19 and TRBJ1-5; no clear D gene. The CDR3 is 16 amino acids. Trimming stripped 3 bases from V and 3 bases from J, with 15 bases between. CDR1 LNHDA and CDR2 SQIVND come from the germline V gene (reference sequence). CDR3 nucleotide sequence: TGTGCCAGTAGTATCGAACCGGCGTCTTTCAATCAGCCCCAGCATTTT. Translated, it gives CASSIEPASFNQPQHF.

This clone was seen more than once but under ten times. The V and J genes are TRBV14 and TRBJ1-1; tentatively, D is TRBD1 (6 bases). The CDR3 is 16 residues long. V was trimmed by 0 bases and J by 0 bases, leaving 11 bases between them. Germline CDR1 SGHDN, CDR2 FVKESK. The CDR3 sequence: CASSQDGGLVNTEAFF. The CDR3 nucleotides read TGTGCCAGCAGCCAAGATGGGGGCCTGGTGAACACTGAAGCTTTCTTT.

This rearrangement joins TRBV19 to TRBJ2-5, with 9 bases aligning to TRBD1. The V and J ends lost 6 bases and 5 bases, in that order; junction bases with no gene match: 10. Germline CDR1 reads LNHDA; CDR2 reads SQIVND (reference sequence). The CDR3 contains 15 residues. The CDR3 spells CASSMPGDRAETQYF. As DNA, the CDR3 is TGTGCCAGTAGCATGCCCGGGGACAGGGCGGAGACCCAGTACTTC.

This chain joins TRBV30 and TRBJ2-3; possibly TRBD1 for D (6 bases). The CDR3 consists of 13 residues. The germline V gene has CDR1 GTSNPN and CDR2 SVGIG (reference sequence). Trimming removed 1 base at V and 6 bases at J, with 11 bases between. CDR3 DNA: TGTGCCTGGAGTGAGGGGGTTGGGGATACGCAGTATTTT. Translated: CAWSEGVGDTQYF.

The chain links TRBV2 to TRBJ2-5, with 7 bases matching TRBD1. Germline CDR1 SNHLY, CDR2 FYNNEI. J gave up 4 bases and V 1 base, and 6 bases lay outside the gene matches. There are 15 residues in the CDR3. DNA for the CDR3: TGTGCCAGCAGTGAAGGTACTCACAGGGGAGAGACCCAGTACTTC. Protein sequence: CASSEGTHRGETQYF.

This chain joins TRBV6-5 and TRBJ1-3; no clear D gene. Germline CDR1 is MNHEY and CDR2 is SVGAGI. V lost 6 bases, J lost 0 bases, and 6 bases lay in between. The CDR3 runs 13 residues. This CDR3 is CASRTSSGNTIYF. In DNA, the CDR3 is TGTGCCAGCAGGACAAGCTCTGGAAACACCATATATTTT.

The chain links TRBV3-1 (or the pseudogene TRBV3-2) to TRBJ1-2; D is unclear. The CDR3 covers 15 residues. The germline CDR1 and CDR2 sequences are LGHDT and YNNKEL (reference sequence). The germline V and J ends were trimmed by 0 bases and 6 bases, with 14 bases remaining between them. CDR3 nucleotides: TGTGCCAGCAGCCAAGAACCAAGACCCCGAGATGGCTACACCTTC. Translating gives CASSQEPRPRDGYTF.

The chain carries TRBV6-6 and TRBJ1-4; D is ambiguous. The germline gives CDR1 MNHNY, CDR2 SVGAGI (reference sequence). The CDR3 has 15 amino acids. Trimming cost V 8 bases and J 7 bases, with 20 bases left between them. The CDR3: CASSKDGLGSEKLFF. In nucleotides, the CDR3 is TGTGCCAGCTCTAAAGACGGTCTCGGGAGTGAAAAACTGTTTTTT.

This clone was seen a few times. The sample holds other DNA sequences that translate to the same CDR3. The rearrangement joins TRBV19 to TRBJ1-6, with D uncertain. V gave up 5 bases and J gave up 7 bases, with 6 bases separating them. Germline lookup yields CDR1 LNHDA and CDR2 SQIVND (reference sequence). The CDR3 consists of 12 residues. CDR3 nucleotide sequence: TGTGCCAGTAGTCGGGTGAATTCACCCCTCCACTTT. This codes for CASSRVNSPLHF.

The V and J genes are TRBV19 and TRBJ1-5; the D gene is possibly TRBD1 (5 bases). CDR1 is LNHDA, CDR2 SQIVND, per germline (reference sequence). The CDR3 length is 15 residues. Trimming cost V 5 bases and J 3 bases, with 14 bases left between them. The CDR3 bases are TGTGCCAGTAGTTTCGCGGGGCAGACCAATCAGCCCCAGCATTTT. Residues: CASSFAGQTNQPQHF.

The J gene is TRBJ1-2, the V gene TRBV25-1, with D possibly being TRBD1 (6 bases). Germline V lookup: CDR1 MGHDK, CDR2 SYGVNS. CDR3 length: 16 amino acids. The germline V and J ends were trimmed by 1 base and 4 bases, with 16 bases remaining between them. CDR3 sequence reads: CASSELGMDRRYGYTF. The CDR3 DNA reads TGTGCCAGCAGTGAATTAGGGATGGACAGACGCTATGGCTACACCTTC.

The rearrangement uses TRBV5-8 and TRBJ2-5; no clear D gene. The germline V gene has CDR1 SGHTS and CDR2 YDEGEE. Trimming took 8 bases from V and 5 from J, leaving 19 bases between them. This CDR3 comprises 14 residues. CDR3 sequence: CASKLSTPTETQYF. CDR3 nucleotides: TGTGCCAGTAAACTTTCGACCCCTACGGAGACCCAGTACTTC. Variable domain in full (rest from reference TRBV5-8 and TRBJ2-5): EAGVTQSPTHLIKTRGQQATLRCSPISGHTSVYWYQQALGLGLQFLLWYDEGEERNRGNFPPRFSGRQFPNYSSELNVNALELEDSALYLCASKLSTPTETQYFGPGTRLLVL.

This chain joins TRBV7-3 and TRBJ2-1; TRBD1 is a possible D gene (6 bases). This CDR3 is built from 13 residues. The ends were cut back, 4 bases at V and 8 bases at J, with 12 bases in the middle. Germline-derived CDR1 and CDR2 are SGHTA and FQGTGA. The CDR3 DNA reads as TGTGCCAGCAGCTCCCTCCCAGGGGATGAGCAGTTCTTC. This codes for CASSSLPGDEQFF.

V gene TRBV28 combines with J gene TRBJ1-2; D is undetermined. CDR1 and CDR2 (germline): MDHEN, SYDVKM. V was cut by 5 bases and J by 5 bases, with 18 bases left in between. The CDR3 runs to 15 residues. The CDR3 region has the DNA TGTGCCAGCAGTCCTCCCCCCCGGGCCCTTTATGGCTACACCTTC. It yields the protein CASSPPPRALYGYTF.

The chain has TRBV7-3 and TRBJ2-5; D unresolved. Germline lookup yields CDR1 SGHTA and CDR2 FQGTGA. The CDR3 runs to 13 residues. Between the trimmed V and J ends, which lost 5 bases and 5 bases, there was a span of 12 bases. CDR3 bases: TGTGCCAGCAGCCCAAGCCCGGGCGAGACCCAGTACTTC. Residues: CASSPSPGETQYF.

The chain employs TRBV5-1 and TRBJ2-1, with 7 nucleotides matching TRBD1. There are 15 residues in the CDR3. With 2 bases clipped from V and 9 bases from J, the junction kept 11 bases outside the gene matches. Per germline, CDR1 SGHRS and CDR2 YFSETQ. The DNA of the CDR3 is TGCGCCAGCAGCTTAGGCGACAGGGTAGGTGGTGAGCAGTTCTTC. The encoded protein is CASSLGDRVGGEQFF.

CDR3 DNA sequence: TGTGCCAGCAGCAAAGATGGGGACCGCCCTTACACAGATACGCAGTATTTT. Encoded protein: CASSKDGDRPYTDTQYF. The J gene is TRBJ2-3, the V gene TRBV21-1. TRBV21-1 is a pseudogene locus. CDR3 length: 17 residues.

CDR3 protein: CAWSGANTGELFF. The CDR3 nucleotides are TGTGCCTGGAGTGGAGCAAACACCGGGGAGCTGTTTTTT. The genes are TRBV30 and TRBJ2-2; D ambiguous. CDR1 is GTSNPN, CDR2 SVGIG, per germline (reference sequence). CDR3 size: 13 residues. V was clipped by 1 base and J by 2 bases, with 5 bases between them.

The chain has TRBV14 and TRBJ1-1; D may be TRBD1 (5 bases). With 2 bases removed from V and 4 bases from J, the gap between germline ends came to 14 bases. The germline V gene encodes CDR1 SGHDN and CDR2 FVKESK. This CDR3 contains 15 residues. The chain's CDR3 is CASSQSGGWSTEAFF. The CDR3 nucleotides are TGTGCCAGCAGCCAAAGCGGGGGGTGGAGCACTGAAGCTTTCTTT. Variable domain in full (rest from reference TRBV14 and TRBJ1-1): EAGVTQFPSHSVIEKGQTVTLRCDPISGHDNLYWYRRVMGKEIKFLLHFVKESKQDESGMPNNRFLAERTGGTYSTLKVQPAELEDSGVYFCASSQSGGWSTEAFFGQGTRLTVV.

The chain combines TRBV28 with TRBJ2-7; weak D call: TRBD1 (5 bases). This CDR3 contains 13 residues. Deletions cut 7 bases from V and 7 bases from J, with 17 bases between. CDR1 and CDR2 (germline): MDHEN, SYDVKM. The CDR3: CASTIGTGQEQYF. In nucleotides, the CDR3 is TGTGCCAGCACCATTGGTACAGGTCAAGAGCAGTACTTC. The full variable domain, in which reference TRBV28 and TRBJ2-7 provide the parts outside the CDR3, is DVKVTQSSRYLVKRTGEKVFLECVQDMDHENMFWYRQDPGLGLRLIYFSYDVKMKEKGDIPEGYSVSREKKERFSLILESASTNQTSMYLCASTIGTGQEQYFGPGTRLTVT.

CDR3 coding DNA: TGTGCCAGCAGCTGGGAAGGAGGCAATCAGCCCCAGCATTTT. Protein sequence: CASSWEGGNQPQHF. The rearrangement links TRBV7-9 to TRBJ1-5; D is undetermined. Per germline, CDR1 SEHNR and CDR2 FQNEAQ (reference sequence). V lost 4 bases and J 2 bases, leaving 9 bases between the germline ends. The CDR3 has 14 amino acids.

The chain is built from TRBV11-2 and TRBJ1-1; D is ambiguous. There are 15 residues in the CDR3. Trimming removed 0 bases from V and 1 base from J, with 9 bases in between. Germline V lookup: CDR1 SGHAT, CDR2 FQNNGV. CDR3: CASSLEPGGNTEAFF. CDR3 nucleotide sequence: TGTGCCAGCAGCTTAGAGCCCGGAGGGAACACTGAAGCTTTCTTT. Supplemented by reference TRBV11-2 and TRBJ1-1, the full variable domain reads EAGVAQSPRYKIIEKRQSVAFWCNPISGHATLYWYQQILGQGPKLLIQFQNNGVVDDSQLPKDRFSAERLKGVDSTLKIQPAKLEDSAVYLCASSLEPGGNTEAFFGQGTRLTVV.

The chain links TRBV27 to TRBJ2-1; 14 nucleotides agree with TRBD2. This CDR3 comprises 19 residues. The V gene's germline CDR1 is MNHEY and CDR2 SMNVEV (reference sequence). Unmatched junction bases numbered 20, after V lost 8 bases and J lost 8 bases. The CDR3 region is CASFILGPGTSGRLHEQFF. The CDR3 DNA follows: TGTGCCAGCTTCATACTTGGGCCCGGGACTAGCGGGAGACTCCATGAGCAGTTCTTC.

The chain uses TRBV2 and TRBJ2-7, with D perhaps assigned TRBD1 or TRBD2 (5 bases each). The CDR3 consists of 14 residues. The V end was cut by 7 bases, the J end by 0 bases, with 13 bases between. CDR1 and CDR2 (germline): SNHLY, FYNNEI. For the CDR3, the DNA is TGTGCCAGCACCAGGACGGGACCCTCCTACGAGCAGTACTTC. It is translated as CASTRTGPSYEQYF.

The rearrangement links TRBV19 to TRBJ2-5; TRBD1 aligns across 10 bases. From germline, CDR1 is LNHDA and CDR2 SQIVND (reference sequence). This CDR3 is built from 12 residues. V dropped 6 bases and J dropped 7; count of bases not matched to a gene: 2. The CDR3 loop is CASSGTGVTQYF. The CDR3 bases are TGTGCCAGTAGCGGGACAGGGGTGACCCAGTACTTC.

The V gene is TRBV24-1, the J gene TRBJ2-3; 9 bases line up with TRBD2. CDR3 length: 17 residues. Looked up from germline, CDR1 is KGHDR and CDR2 is SFDVKD. V lost 0 bases, J lost 2 bases, and 5 bases stayed unmatched. DNA for the CDR3: TGTGCCACCAGTGATTTGTCGACTAGCGGATACACAGATACGCAGTATTTT. It codes for CATSDLSTSGYTDTQYF.